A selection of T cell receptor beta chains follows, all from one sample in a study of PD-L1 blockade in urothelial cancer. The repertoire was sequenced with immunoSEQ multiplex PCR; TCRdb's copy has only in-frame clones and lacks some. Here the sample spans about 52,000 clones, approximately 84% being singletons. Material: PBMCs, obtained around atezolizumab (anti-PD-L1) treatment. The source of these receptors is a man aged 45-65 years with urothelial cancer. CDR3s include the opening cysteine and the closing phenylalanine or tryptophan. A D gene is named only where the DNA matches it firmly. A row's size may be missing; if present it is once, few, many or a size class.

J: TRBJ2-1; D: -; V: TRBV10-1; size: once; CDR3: CASSESMSGDEQFF; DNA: TGCGCCAGCAGTGAGTCGATGTCGGGGGATGAGCAGTTCTTC
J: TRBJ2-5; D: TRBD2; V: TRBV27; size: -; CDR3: CASRRRGTSGVETQYF; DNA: TGTGCCAGCAGGCGACGCGGGACTAGCGGAGTAGAGACCCAGTACTTC
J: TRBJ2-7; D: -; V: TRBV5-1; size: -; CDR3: CASSLDGLAGDEQYF; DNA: TGCGCCAGCAGCTTGGACGGCCTAGCCGGGGACGAGCAGTACTTC
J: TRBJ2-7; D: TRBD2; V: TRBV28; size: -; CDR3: CASLKREPPYEQYF; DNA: TGTGCCAGTCTTAAGCGGGAGCCTCCCTACGAGCAGTACTTC
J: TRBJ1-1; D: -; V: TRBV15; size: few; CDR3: CATSRGGGGPEAFF; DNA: TGTGCCACCAGCAGAGGGGGAGGGGGGCCTGAAGCTTTCTTT
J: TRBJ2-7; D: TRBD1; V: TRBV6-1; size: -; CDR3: CASSGTGPPYEQYF; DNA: TGTGCCAGCAGCGGGACAGGCCCTCCCTACGAGCAGTACTTC
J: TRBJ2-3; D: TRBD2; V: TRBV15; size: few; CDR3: CATSSLGPGGGNTQYF; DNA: TGTGCCACCAGCAGCCTGGGCCCCGGGGGGGGTAATACGCAGTATTTT
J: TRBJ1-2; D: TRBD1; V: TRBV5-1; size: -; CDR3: CASSIPGQGAELYGYTF; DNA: TGCGCCAGCAGCATACCGGGACAGGGGGCAGAACTCTATGGCTACACCTTC
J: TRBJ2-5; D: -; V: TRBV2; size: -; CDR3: CASMRVETQYF; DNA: TGTGCCAGCATGCGGGTAGAGACCCAGTACTTC
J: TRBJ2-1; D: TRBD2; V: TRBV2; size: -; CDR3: CASSPLAGGKDNEQFF; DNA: TGTGCCAGCAGTCCCTTAGCGGGAGGGAAGGACAATGAGCAGTTCTTC
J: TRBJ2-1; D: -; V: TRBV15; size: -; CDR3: CATSRDVASHEQFF; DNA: TGTGCCACCAGCAGAGATGTGGCTAGCCATGAGCAGTTCTTC
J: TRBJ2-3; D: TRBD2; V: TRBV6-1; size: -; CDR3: CASSEKRDRVRQYF; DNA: TGTGCCAGCAGTGAAAAGCGGGACCGAGTGCGGCAGTATTTT
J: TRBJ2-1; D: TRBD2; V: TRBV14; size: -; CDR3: CASNEAGGPEFF; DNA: TGTGCCAGCAATGAAGCGGGAGGGCCGGAGTTCTTC
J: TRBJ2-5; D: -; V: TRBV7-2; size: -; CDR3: CASSLGTFQETQYF; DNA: TGTGCCAGCAGCTTGGGGACTTTCCAAGAGACCCAGTACTTC
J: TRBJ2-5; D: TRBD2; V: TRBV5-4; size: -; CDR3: CASSTRAGGQEETQYF; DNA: TGTGCCAGCAGTACGAGAGCGGGGGGGCAGGAAGAGACCCAGTACTTC
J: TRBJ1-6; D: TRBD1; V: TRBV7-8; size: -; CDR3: CASSLAAGGAPLHF; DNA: TGTGCCAGCAGCTTAGCGGCAGGGGGAGCACCCCTCCACTTT
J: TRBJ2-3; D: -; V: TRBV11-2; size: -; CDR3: CASSLGTGTSTDTQYF; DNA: TGTGCCAGCAGCTTAGGCACCGGGACTAGCACAGATACGCAGTATTTT
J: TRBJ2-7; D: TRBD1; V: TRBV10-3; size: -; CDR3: CAISAGTGAFLQGFYEQYF; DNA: TGTGCCATCAGCGCTGGGACAGGGGCCTTTCTCCAGGGCTTTTACGAGCAGTACTTC
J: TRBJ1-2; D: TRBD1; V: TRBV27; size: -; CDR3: CASSLLPGGAGGYTF; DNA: TGTGCCAGCAGTCTGTTGCCAGGGGGCGCGGGGGGCTACACCTTC
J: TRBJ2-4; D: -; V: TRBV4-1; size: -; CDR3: CASSDSKNIQYF; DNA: TGCGCCAGCAGCGACAGTAAAAACATTCAGTACTTC
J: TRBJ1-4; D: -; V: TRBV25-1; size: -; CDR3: CASSEGYRGEKLFF; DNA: TGTGCCAGCAGTGAAGGATATAGGGGGGAAAAACTGTTTTTT
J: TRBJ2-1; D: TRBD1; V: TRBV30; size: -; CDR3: CASAGGASQFF; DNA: TGTGCCAGCGCAGGGGGCGCTTCCCAGTTCTTC
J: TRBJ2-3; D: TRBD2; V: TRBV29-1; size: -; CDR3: CSTGTSGGSTDTQYF; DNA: TGCAGCACAGGGACTAGCGGGGGGAGCACAGATACGCAGTATTTT
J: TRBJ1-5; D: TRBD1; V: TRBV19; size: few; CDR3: CASRLDRGLNQPQHF; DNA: TGTGCCAGTAGGCTAGACAGGGGCTTAAATCAGCCCCAGCATTTT
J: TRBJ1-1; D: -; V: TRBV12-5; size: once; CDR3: CASGLVLSSLNTEAFF; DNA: TGTGCTAGTGGTTTGGTACTTAGCAGTTTGAACACTGAAGCTTTCTTT
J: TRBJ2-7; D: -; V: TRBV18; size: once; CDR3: CASSPVGAGLAYEQYF; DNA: TGTGCCAGCTCACCCGTAGGGGCAGGTTTAGCCTACGAGCAGTACTTC
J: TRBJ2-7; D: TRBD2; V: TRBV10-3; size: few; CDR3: CATLAGEGDEQYF; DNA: TGTGCCACTCTAGCGGGAGAAGGGGACGAGCAGTACTTC
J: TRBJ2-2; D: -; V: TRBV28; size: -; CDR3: CASSYGRVTNTGELFF; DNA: TGTGCCAGCAGTTATGGGCGGGTGACGAACACCGGGGAGCTGTTTTTT
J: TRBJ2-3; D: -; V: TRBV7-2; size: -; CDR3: CASSLGVVSTDTQYF; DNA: TGTGCCAGCAGCTTAGGAGTGGTTAGCACAGATACGCAGTATTTT
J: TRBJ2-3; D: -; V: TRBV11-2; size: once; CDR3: CASSLEFLTGDTQYF; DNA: TGTGCCAGCAGCTTAGAGTTCCTGACGGGAGATACGCAGTATTTT
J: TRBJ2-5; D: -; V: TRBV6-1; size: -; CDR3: CASTLGGGQETQYF; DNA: TGTGCCAGCACCCTAGGGGGGGGCCAAGAGACCCAGTACTTC
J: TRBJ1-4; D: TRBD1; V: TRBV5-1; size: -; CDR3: CASSREGTDYNEKLFF; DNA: TGCGCCAGCAGCAGAGAGGGGACAGACTATAATGAAAAACTGTTTTTT
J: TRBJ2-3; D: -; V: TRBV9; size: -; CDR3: CASSRDLTDTQYF; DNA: TGTGCCAGCAGCAGGGACTTAACAGATACGCAGTATTTT
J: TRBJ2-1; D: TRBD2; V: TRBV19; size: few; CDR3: CASNPAGVKLNEQFF; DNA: TGTGCCAGTAACCCAGCGGGGGTCAAGTTGAATGAGCAGTTCTTC
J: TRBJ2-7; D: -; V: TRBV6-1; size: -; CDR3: CASSEANRISSYEQYF; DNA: TGTGCCAGCAGTGAAGCAAACAGAATAAGCTCCTACGAGCAGTACTTC
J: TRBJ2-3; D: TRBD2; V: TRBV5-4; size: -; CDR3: CASSLKLAGGDTQYF; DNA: TGTGCCAGCAGCTTGAAACTAGCGGGAGGGGATACGCAGTATTTT
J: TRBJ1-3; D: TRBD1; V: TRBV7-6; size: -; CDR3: CASSQTGASGNTIYF; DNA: TGTGCCAGCAGCCAGACAGGGGCCTCTGGAAACACCATATATTTT
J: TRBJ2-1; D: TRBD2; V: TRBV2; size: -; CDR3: CALAGLESSNEQFF; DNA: TGTGCCTTGGCGGGACTAGAGTCCTCCAATGAGCAGTTCTTC
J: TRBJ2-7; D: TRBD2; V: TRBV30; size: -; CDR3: CAWSRLAGVVEQYF; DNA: TGTGCCTGGAGTCGACTAGCGGGAGTAGTCGAGCAGTACTTC
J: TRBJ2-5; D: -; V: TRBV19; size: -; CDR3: CASSSRRDQETQYF; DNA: TGTGCCAGTAGTTCCAGACGGGACCAAGAGACCCAGTACTTC
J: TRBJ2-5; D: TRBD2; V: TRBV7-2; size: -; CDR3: CASRSWEGLETQYF; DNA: TGTGCCAGCAGGAGCTGGGAGGGCCTTGAGACCCAGTACTTC
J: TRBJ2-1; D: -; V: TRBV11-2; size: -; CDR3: CASSPVKGMSYNEQFF; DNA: TGTGCCAGCAGCCCCGTGAAGGGGATGTCCTACAATGAGCAGTTCTTC
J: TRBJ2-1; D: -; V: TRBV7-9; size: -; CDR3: CASSLRAVF; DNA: TGTGCCAGCAGCCTCCGAGCGGTCTTC
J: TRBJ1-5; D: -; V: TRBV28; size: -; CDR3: CASSPTGQVDQPQHF; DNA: TGTGCCAGCAGTCCCACAGGGCAAGTCGATCAGCCCCAGCATTTT